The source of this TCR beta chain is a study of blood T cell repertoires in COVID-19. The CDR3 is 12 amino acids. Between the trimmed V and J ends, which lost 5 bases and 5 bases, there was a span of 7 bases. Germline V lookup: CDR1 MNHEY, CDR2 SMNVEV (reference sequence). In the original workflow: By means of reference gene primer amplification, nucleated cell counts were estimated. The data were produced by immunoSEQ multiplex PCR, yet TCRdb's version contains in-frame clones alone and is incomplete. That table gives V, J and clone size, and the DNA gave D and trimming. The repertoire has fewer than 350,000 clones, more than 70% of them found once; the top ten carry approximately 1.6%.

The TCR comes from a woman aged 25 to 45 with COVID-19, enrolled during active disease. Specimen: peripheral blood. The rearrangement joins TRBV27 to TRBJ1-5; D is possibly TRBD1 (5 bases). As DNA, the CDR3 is TGTGCCAGCAGTCAAGGGGATCAGCCCCAGCATTTT. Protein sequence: CASSQGDQPQHF.